These 14 T cell receptor beta chains share one sample of origin, sequenced in a study of T cell responses to AZD1222 COVID-19 vaccine. Here immunoSEQ multiplex PCR was the method, and the copy in TCRdb shows in-frame clones only, minus some. This table holds some 280,000 clones, about 94% found once. The sequences come from peripheral blood, collected 28 days after the second AZD1222 dose. The receptors come from an adult who received the AZD1222 COVID-19 vaccine.

The DNA of the CDR3 is TGTGCCAGTCGGACTAGCGGAGGGGAGACCCAGTACTTC. Protein product: CASRTSGGETQYF. J is TRBJ2-5 and V is TRBV19; 10 nucleotides match TRBD2. This CDR3 contains 13 residues. Trimming removed 8 bases from V and 5 bases from J; junction bases left unmatched: 5. Germline values: CDR1 LNHDA, CDR2 SQIVND (reference sequence).

The DNA of the CDR3 is TGTGCCAGCAGCCAGACAGGGAATTCACCCCTCCACTTT. This gives the protein CASSQTGNSPLHF. V gene TRBV3-1 (or the pseudogene TRBV3-2) combines with J gene TRBJ1-6, with TRBD1 identical over 7 bases. The CDR3 spans 13 residues. The trim removed 3 bases at V and 7 bases at J, leaving 0 bases unmatched. Per germline, CDR1 LGHDT and CDR2 YNNKEL (reference sequence).

This chain joins TRBV7-3 and TRBJ1-6; D is uncertain. Germline-derived CDR1 and CDR2 are SGHTA and FQGTGA. V was trimmed by 5 bases and J by 7 bases, leaving 9 bases between them. The length of the CDR3 is 13 residues. The CDR3 protein is CASSPGLNSPLHF. The DNA of the CDR3 is TGTGCCAGCAGCCCTGGTCTGAATTCACCCCTCCACTTT.

This rearrangement joins TRBV27 to TRBJ1-4, with D possibly being TRBD1 (6 bases). The CDR3 loop spans 13 amino acids. Germline CDR1 reads MNHEY; CDR2 reads SMNVEV (reference sequence). Trimming pared 7 bases from V and 7 bases from J, leaving 13 bases between. CDR3 DNA sequence: TGTGCCAGCAAAGTCTTACAGGGTGAAAAACTGTTTTTT. Amino acid sequence: CASKVLQGEKLFF.

The gene calls are TRBV6-5 and TRBJ2-7; the D is unclear. The germline V gene encodes CDR1 MNHEY and CDR2 SVGAGI. The ends were cut back, 6 bases at V and 3 bases at J, with 18 bases in the middle. This CDR3 region has 15 residues. CDR3 sequence: CASSELGPMGYEQYF. Here the CDR3 DNA reads TGTGCCAGCAGCGAGCTCGGGCCTATGGGCTACGAGCAGTACTTC.

The chain has TRBV10-3 and TRBJ2-1; maybe TRBD2 (6 bases). This CDR3 has 13 amino acids. The V gene lost 10 bases and the J gene lost 4 bases, with 14 bases spanning the gap. Germline CDR1 and CDR2: ENHRY and SYGVKD. The CDR3 sequence is CATQGGGYNEQFF. The CDR3 nucleotides are TGTGCCACCCAGGGAGGTGGTTACAATGAGCAGTTCTTC.

V gene TRBV7-2 combines with J gene TRBJ2-2; TRBD2 matches at 8 bases. CDR1 and CDR2 (germline): SGHTA, FQGNSA. V shed 0 bases, J shed 2 bases, and the junction held 8 bases outside the gene matches. CDR3 length: 18 residues. CDR3 in DNA: TGTGCCAGCAGCTTAGCTCGGGGGGGACTTTCCAACACCGGGGAGCTGTTTTTT. It is translated as CASSLARGGLSNTGELFF.

J is TRBJ2-7 and V is TRBV4-3, with TRBD1 as a possible D gene (6 bases). Trimming removed 3 bases from V and 3 bases from J, with 9 bases in between. This CDR3 has 13 amino acids. Germline V gives CDR1 LGHNA, CDR2 YSLEER. In nucleotides, the CDR3 is TGCGCCAGCAGCCACTACAGGGACTACGAGCAGTACTTC. It yields the protein CASSHYRDYEQYF.

V and J are TRBV5-5 and TRBJ1-5, with 10 nucleotides matching TRBD1. Germline values: CDR1 SGHKS, CDR2 YYEKEE (reference sequence). The CDR3 sequence is 16 residues long. The ends lost 3 bases at V and 5 bases at J; junction bases unmatched: 8. The CDR3 DNA sequence: TGTGCCAGCAGCTCCCTTGGGGGACAGGGGTATCAGCCCCAGCATTTT. This codes for CASSSLGGQGYQPQHF.

The rearrangement joins TRBV4-1 to TRBJ1-2, with a possible D match to TRBD1 (5 bases). The germline V gene encodes CDR1 MGHRA and CDR2 YSYEKL. The CDR3 runs 16 residues. V was shortened by 1 base and J by 2 bases, with 14 bases between the two germline ends. DNA of the CDR3: TGCGCCAGCAGCCAAGCCCCGCTCCGGGGGAACTATGGCTACACCTTC. Translated: CASSQAPLRGNYGYTF.

The chain has TRBV7-2 and TRBJ2-7; 10 positions agree with TRBD1. The CDR3 extends over 14 amino acids. V shed 1 base and J 6 bases; nucleotides not matched to a gene: 3. Germline V gene data show CDR1 as SGHTA and CDR2 as FQGNSA. Here the CDR3 DNA reads TGTGCCAGCAGCTTAGGGTGGACAGGGGGCGAGCAGTACTTC. Translation gives CASSLGWTGGEQYF.

This chain uses TRBV7-9 with TRBJ2-1, with 10 nucleotides matching TRBD2. The germline V gene has CDR1 SEHNR and CDR2 FQNEAQ (reference sequence). The CDR3 covers 15 residues. With 5 bases clipped from V and 4 bases from J, the junction kept 5 bases outside the gene matches. The CDR3 reads CASSLGTSVYNEQFF. CDR3 DNA sequence: TGTGCCAGCAGCCTGGGGACTAGCGTTTACAATGAGCAGTTCTTC.

The gene calls are TRBV18 and TRBJ2-3, with D possibly TRBD2 on 6 matching bases. The V and J ends lost 6 bases and 4 bases respectively, with 17 bases between them. This CDR3 is 15 amino acids long. Germline CDR1 is KGHSH and CDR2 is LQKENI. CDR3 coding DNA: TGTGCCAGCTCCCCTAGCGTCGAGGGCTCAGATACGCAGTATTTT. This translates into CASSPSVEGSDTQYF.

The chain joins TRBV28 to TRBJ2-7; D gene ambiguous. The CDR3 is 14 amino acids. Deletions cut 6 bases from V and 0 bases from J, with 12 bases between. Per the germline V gene, CDR1 is MDHEN and CDR2 is SYDVKM. CDR3 DNA sequence: TGTGCCAGCAGATCCGGGCGGAGCTCCTACGAGCAGTACTTC. Residues: CASRSGRSSYEQYF.